One and the same sample provided the 24 T cell receptor beta chains below, sequenced in a study of blood T cell repertoires in COVID-19. The data were produced by immunoSEQ multiplex PCR, yet TCRdb's version contains in-frame clones alone and is incomplete. The table shows about 330,000 clones, with 70% to 90% occurring only once. Material for sequencing was PBMCs or T cells enriched from blood (not recorded which). The receptor set was obtained from a woman aged 30 to 39 who had recovered from COVID-19.

The chain is built from TRBV5-1 and TRBJ2-1; 9 bases align to TRBD2. The CDR3 runs to 14 residues. Germline V gene lookup returns CDR1 SGHRS and CDR2 YFSETQ. V was clipped by 5 bases and J by 4 bases; unmatched bases: 4. CDR3 region: CASRIAGVYNEQFF. The CDR3, as DNA: TGCGCCAGCAGAATAGCGGGAGTATACAATGAGCAGTTCTTC.

V gene TRBV6-5 combines with J gene TRBJ1-6, with 8 bases that match TRBD1. This CDR3 comprises 15 residues. The V and J ends lost 6 bases and 5 bases, in that order; junction bases with no gene match: 6. The germline gives CDR1 MNHEY, CDR2 SVGAGI. The CDR3 nucleotides read TGTGCCAGCAGGAGAGACAGGGGAGATAATTCACCCCTCCACTTT. The encoded protein is CASRRDRGDNSPLHF.

This rearrangement joins TRBV9 to TRBJ2-3; 10 nucleotides line up with TRBD2. The CDR3 length is 16 residues. Germline V gives CDR1 SGDLS, CDR2 YYNGEE. V was clipped by 4 bases and J by 4 bases; unmatched bases: 9. CDR3 DNA: TGTGCCAGCAGCAACCCAGAGCGGGGGGGCCCAGATACGCAGTATTTT. Translation gives CASSNPERGGPDTQYF. The variable domain in full, with the rest retrieved from reference TRBV9 and TRBJ2-3, is DSGVTQTPKHLITATGQRVTLRCSPRSGDLSVYWYQQSLDQGLQFLIQYYNGEERAKGNILERFSAQQFPDLHSELNLSSLELGDSALYFCASSNPERGGPDTQYFGPGTRLTVL.

This clone was seen a few times. The chain recombines TRBV19 with TRBJ1-5; D perhaps matches TRBD1 (6 bases). Trimming took off 5 bases at V and 0 bases at J, with 11 bases between the two ends. This CDR3 region has 15 residues. Germline V gives CDR1 LNHDA, CDR2 SQIVND (reference sequence). CDR3 amino acids: CASSDRHYSNQPQHF. Here the CDR3 DNA reads TGTGCCAGTAGTGACAGGCATTATAGCAATCAGCCCCAGCATTTT.

This clone has only one observation. CDR3 region: CATSRHRGDQPQHF. The CDR3 DNA is TGTGCCACCAGCAGACACAGGGGAGATCAGCCCCAGCATTTT. V and J are TRBV15 and TRBJ1-5; 7 bases match TRBD1. The CDR3 sequence is 14 residues long. CDR1 is LNHNV, CDR2 YYDKDF, per germline (reference sequence). V gave up 2 bases and J gave up 5 bases; unmatched junction bases: 3.

The chain recombines TRBV18 with TRBJ1-2; 7 bases are a match to TRBD1. Germline lookup yields CDR1 KGHSH and CDR2 LQKENI. V gave up 6 bases and J gave up 7 bases; unmatched junction bases: 2. This CDR3 is 11 amino acids long. The CDR3 DNA sequence: TGTGCCAGCTCGCAGGGGGGTGGCTACACCTTC. Translated: CASSQGGGYTF. Complete variable domain (other parts from reference TRBV18 and TRBJ1-2): NAGVMQNPRHLVRRRGQEARLRCSPMKGHSHVYWYRQLPEEGLKFMVYLQKENIIDESGMPKERFSAEFPKEGPSILRIQQVVRGDSAAYFCASSQGGGYTFGSGTRLTVV.

The genes are TRBV24-1 and TRBJ2-2; 7 nucleotides match TRBD1. Trimming at V came to 4 bases and at J to 6 bases, leaving 7 bases not matched to a gene. The CDR3 spans 15 residues. Germline-derived CDR1 and CDR2 are KGHDR and SFDVKD. CDR3 sequence (DNA): TGTGCCACCAGTGACCCGACAGGGACATCCGGGGAGCTGTTTTTT. Its protein product is CATSDPTGTSGELFF.

The V call is TRBV3-1 (or the pseudogene TRBV3-2), the J call TRBJ1-2, with D possibly matching TRBD1 (6 bases). CDR1 LGHDT and CDR2 YNNKEL come from the germline V gene (reference sequence). V shed 1 base and J shed 2 bases, with 8 bases lying between them. The CDR3 length is 14 residues. Written as DNA, the CDR3 is TGTGCCAGCAGCCAAGCTCAGGGGAACTATGGCTACACCTTC. Translated: CASSQAQGNYGYTF.

CDR3 DNA sequence: TGCAGCGTTGATCCCGGCGGAAATGAAAAACTGTTTTTT. Translating it yields CSVDPGGNEKLFF. The rearrangement uses TRBV29-1 and TRBJ1-4, with unresolved D. Trimming cost V 3 bases and J 5 bases, with 10 bases left between them. The CDR3 consists of 13 residues. Germline lookup yields CDR1 SQVTM and CDR2 ANQGSEA.

This clone was detected once. The rearrangement joins TRBV9 to TRBJ1-5; tentatively, D is TRBD1 (5 bases). Germline CDR1 reads SGDLS; CDR2 reads YYNGEE. The germline V and J ends were trimmed by 4 bases and 6 bases, with 14 bases remaining between them. The CDR3 covers 14 residues. CDR3 nucleotide sequence: TGTGCCAGCAGCCCGAGTGACAGAGGTCAGCCCCAGCATTTT. Translating it yields CASSPSDRGQPQHF.

A word on this clone: Other DNA sequences within the sample encode an identical CDR3. The chain links TRBV5-1 to TRBJ1-1; 8 positions match TRBD1. V gave up 0 bases and J gave up 0 bases; unmatched junction bases: 1. This CDR3 has 15 residues. Germline assignment: CDR1 SGHRS and CDR2 YFSETQ. CDR3 DNA: TGCGCCAGCAGCTTGGGACAGGGGATGAACACTGAAGCTTTCTTT. This gives the protein CASSLGQGMNTEAFF. Complete variable domain (other parts from reference TRBV5-1 and TRBJ1-1): KAGVTQTPRYLIKTRGQQVTLSCSPISGHRSVSWYQQTPGQGLQFLFEYFSETQRNKGNFPGRFSGRQFSNSRSEMNVSTLELGDSALYLCASSLGQGMNTEAFFGQGTRLTVV.

The gene calls are TRBV11-2 and TRBJ1-1; 8 nucleotides align to TRBD1. CDR3 length equals 16 residues. The germline CDR1 and CDR2 sequences are SGHAT and FQNNGV. V trimming: 0 bases; J trimming: 5 bases; junction bases outside the gene matches: 8. The DNA of the CDR3 is TGTGCCAGCAGCTTAGATCTTGGACAGGGCAATACTGAAGCTTTCTTT. This codes for CASSLDLGQGNTEAFF.

The chain carries TRBV2 and TRBJ1-2; TRBD1 matches 9 bases. The germline V gene encodes CDR1 SNHLY and CDR2 FYNNEI. The CDR3 covers 19 residues. The ends lost 6 bases at V and 2 bases at J; junction bases unmatched: 19. The CDR3 nucleotides are TGTGCCAGCAGCTTTACCCCCGGACAGGGGAAGGGTGACAACTATGGCTACACCTTC. This codes for CASSFTPGQGKGDNYGYTF.

The chain carries TRBV18 and TRBJ2-1; no reliable D call. Germline CDR1 is KGHSH and CDR2 is LQKENI. Trimming took off 4 bases at V and 2 bases at J, with 12 bases between the two ends. The CDR3 extends over 15 amino acids. CDR3 loop: CASSLAGTTYNEQFF. Here the CDR3 DNA reads TGTGCCAGCTCACTCGCAGGCACCACCTACAATGAGCAGTTCTTC.

This clone was detected once. V usage is TRBV4-3 and J usage is TRBJ1-1, with D possibly matching TRBD1 (5 bases). V lost 1 base to trimming and J lost 1 base, with 13 bases between them. The CDR3 totals 16 residues. CDR1 is LGHNA and CDR2 is YSLEER in the germline V gene. CDR3 nucleotide sequence: TGCGCCAGCAGCCAAGGAGCGGGACGCGGGAACACTGAAGCTTTCTTT. Protein sequence: CASSQGAGRGNTEAFF.

The V call is TRBV6-1, the J call TRBJ1-3; D remains unclear. The germline CDR1 and CDR2 sequences are MNHNS and SASEGT. The CDR3 runs 16 residues. Trimming stripped 0 bases from V and 0 bases from J, with 9 bases between. CDR3: CASSEASPFSGNTIYF. The CDR3 DNA is TGTGCCAGCAGTGAAGCGAGCCCTTTCTCTGGAAACACCATATATTTT.

The chain recombines TRBV27 with TRBJ1-5; D gene ambiguous. The ends were cut back, 4 bases at V and 6 bases at J, with 7 bases in the middle. CDR3 size: 12 residues. CDR1 is MNHEY, CDR2 SMNVEV, per germline (reference sequence). CDR3 region: CASSSPGQPQHF. The CDR3 bases are TGTGCCAGCAGTTCCCCAGGTCAGCCCCAGCATTTT.

The chain uses TRBV7-9 and TRBJ1-1; TRBD1 is a possible D gene (5 bases). The ends were cut back, 1 base at V and 5 bases at J, with 11 bases in the middle. There are 14 residues in the CDR3. The germline V gene encodes CDR1 SEHNR and CDR2 FQNEAQ (reference sequence). In nucleotides, the CDR3 is TGTGCCAGCAGCTTAGATGCAGGGTATACTGAAGCTTTCTTT. Amino acids: CASSLDAGYTEAFF.

This chain connects TRBV30 to TRBJ2-7; tentatively, D is TRBD2 (5 bases). Germline-derived CDR1 and CDR2 are GTSNPN and SVGIG (reference sequence). CDR3 length equals 12 residues. The V end lost 2 bases, the J end lost 6 bases, and 11 bases lay between the germline ends. The DNA of the CDR3 is TGTGCCTGGAGTCCCACGGGGTCCGAGCAGTACTTC. This encodes CAWSPTGSEQYF.

The gene calls are TRBV27 and TRBJ2-7; 7 bases match TRBD2. Trimming took 5 bases from V and 6 from J; bases not matched to a gene: 4. Germline loops: CDR1 MNHEY, CDR2 SMNVEV (reference sequence). The CDR3 extends over 12 amino acids. The CDR3 coding sequence is TGTGCCAGCAGTATGGGGGGGGTCGAGCAGTACTTC. Encoded protein: CASSMGGVEQYF.

The chain carries TRBV18 and TRBJ1-6; D perhaps matches TRBD1 (5 bases). The germline V gene encodes CDR1 KGHSH and CDR2 LQKENI. This CDR3 has 16 amino acids. Trimming pared 2 bases from V and 5 bases from J, leaving 13 bases between. CDR3: CASSPDFPGNNSPLHF. In DNA, the CDR3 is TGTGCCAGCTCACCAGATTTTCCAGGGAATAATTCACCCCTCCACTTT.

The gene calls are TRBV4-1 and TRBJ2-7; 9 bases agree with TRBD2. V was pared by 4 bases and J by 2 bases, with 3 bases of the junction left unmatched. Germline values: CDR1 MGHRA, CDR2 YSYEKL. This CDR3 comprises 14 residues. Written as DNA, the CDR3 is TGCGCCAGCAGCCCGTTAGCGGGAGCCTACGAGCAGTACTTC. Protein product: CASSPLAGAYEQYF.

The rearrangement links TRBV3-1 (or the pseudogene TRBV3-2) to TRBJ1-1; D is possibly TRBD1 (5 bases). The CDR3 is 14 amino acids. Trimming removed 6 bases from V and 1 base from J, with 12 bases in between. Germline V CDR1 and CDR2: LGHDT, YNNKEL (reference sequence). The CDR3 sequence is CASRETDPNTEAFF. The CDR3 nucleotides read TGTGCCAGCAGGGAGACAGACCCGAACACTGAAGCTTTCTTT.

CDR3 coding DNA: TGTGCTAGTGGTTTGGTCGGACAGCGCTATGGCTACACCTTC. This sequence encodes CASGLVGQRYGYTF. V is TRBV12-5 and J is TRBJ1-2; D may be TRBD1 (6 bases). This CDR3 has 14 amino acids. CDR1 is LGHNT and CDR2 is FRNRAP in the germline V gene. V was trimmed by 0 bases and J by 4 bases, leaving 9 bases between them. Combining the CDR3 with reference TRBV12-5 and TRBJ1-2 gives the whole variable domain DARVTQTPRHKVTEMGQEVTMRCQPILGHNTVFWYRQTMMQGLELLAYFRNRAPLDDSGMPKDRFSAEMPDATLATLKIQPSEPRDSAVYFCASGLVGQRYGYTFGSGTRLTVV.